This T cell receptor beta chain is drawn from a study of blood T cells in healthy people across ages. Using a J-beta primer mix together with a sample-barcoded 5' primer, a second PCR was run for about 6 to 11 cycles. Each CDR3 protein gets one entry after TCRdb re-called the 5' RACE reads with MiXCR. The sample shows 1.5 million to 2 million distinct CDR3 sequences, about two fifths of them seen only once. This receptor was obtained from a human donor in good health. Sequencing was performed on blood.

CDR3 amino acids: CSARDGGRGQIHEQYF. DNA of the CDR3: TGCAGTGCTAGAGATGGTGGCAGGGGGCAGATTCACGAGCAGTACTTC. This chain joins TRBV20-1 and TRBJ2-5; 8 positions match TRBD1. The end of the DNA aligns better with TRBJ2-7, so the J call may be wrong. Germline CDR1 DFQATT, CDR2 SNEGSKA (reference sequence). CDR3 length: 16 amino acids.